These 20 T cell receptor beta chains came from one sample sequenced in a study of blood T cell repertoires in COVID-19. Measured with immunoSEQ multiplex PCR; TCRdb has only the in-frame clones, and not every one. This sample has approximately 100,000 clones, with around 91% found just once. Sequencing input: peripheral blood. The receptors derive from a woman over 75 with acute or convalescent COVID-19.

The CDR3: CASSLGLPPEYEQYF. DNA for the CDR3: TGTGCCAGCAGCTTAGGACTACCGCCCGAGTACGAGCAGTACTTC. This chain connects TRBV7-6 to TRBJ2-7, with D possibly being TRBD2 (5 bases). The CDR3 consists of 15 residues. V gave up 1 base and J gave up 4 bases, with 14 bases separating them. Germline V gives CDR1 SGHVS, CDR2 FNYEAQ.

The chain joins TRBV4-1 to TRBJ1-1; D perhaps matches TRBD1 (6 bases). CDR1 is MGHRA and CDR2 is YSYEKL in the germline V gene. V gave up 5 bases and J gave up 7 bases, with 14 bases separating them. The CDR3 is 13 amino acids. The CDR3 here is CASSSKLQGEAFF. In nucleotides, the CDR3 is TGCGCCAGCAGCTCCAAGCTACAGGGTGAAGCTTTCTTT.

The gene calls are TRBV18 and TRBJ2-3, with 9 bases fitting TRBD2. V dropped 3 bases and J dropped 4; count of bases not matched to a gene: 11. This CDR3 comprises 17 residues. Per germline, CDR1 KGHSH and CDR2 LQKENI. The CDR3 sequence is CASSPPVAGGPADTQYF. Here the CDR3 DNA reads TGTGCCAGCTCACCCCCCGTGGCGGGGGGGCCCGCAGATACGCAGTATTTT.

This chain connects TRBV9 to TRBJ1-2; 7 bases are shared with TRBD1. This CDR3 region has 15 residues. V dropped 4 bases and J dropped 4; count of bases not matched to a gene: 10. Germline V gene lookup returns CDR1 SGDLS and CDR2 YYNGEE. CDR3 coding DNA: TGTGCCAGCAGCCCGACAGCACAGGGGCTCTATGGCTACACCTTC. Translation: CASSPTAQGLYGYTF.

V gene TRBV6-2 or TRBV6-3 combines with J gene TRBJ2-3; 11 positions match TRBD2. With 6 bases clipped from V and 7 bases from J, the junction kept 9 bases outside the gene matches. Germline CDR1 reads MNHEY; CDR2 reads SVGEGT. The length of the CDR3 is 15 residues. This CDR3 is CASSSLAGVLNTQYF. CDR3 DNA sequence: TGTGCCAGCAGCTCACTAGCGGGGGTGCTGAATACGCAGTATTTT.

V is TRBV6-6 and J is TRBJ1-1; perhaps TRBD1 as D (6 bases). This CDR3 has 16 residues. Trimming took off 2 bases at V and 0 bases at J, with 13 bases between the two ends. The germline V gene has CDR1 MNHNY and CDR2 SVGAGI (reference sequence). CDR3 region: CASSYPQGQLNTEAFF. CDR3 sequence (DNA): TGTGCCAGCAGTTACCCCCAGGGGCAATTGAACACTGAAGCTTTCTTT.

This CDR3 is CATSDANRDGYTF. DNA for the CDR3: TGTGCCACCAGTGATGCCAACAGGGATGGCTACACCTTC. V is TRBV24-1 and J is TRBJ1-2, with TRBD1 as a possible D gene (6 bases). Germline CDR1 KGHDR, CDR2 SFDVKD. The ends were cut back, 3 bases at V and 6 bases at J, with 10 bases in the middle. This CDR3 is 13 amino acids long.

V and J are TRBV25-1 and TRBJ1-4; tentatively, D is TRBD1 (6 bases). Germline values: CDR1 MGHDK, CDR2 SYGVNS. The CDR3 contains 13 residues. V was pared by 6 bases and J by 7 bases, with 12 bases between. DNA of the CDR3: TGTGCCAGCAGAAGTACAGGGTCTGAAAAACTGTTTTTT. Its translation: CASRSTGSEKLFF.

The chain couples TRBV6-5 to TRBJ2-5, with TRBD2 matching over 9 bases. This CDR3 contains 16 residues. V shed 4 bases, J shed 5 bases, and the junction held 11 bases outside the gene matches. Germline V gene data show CDR1 as MNHEY and CDR2 as SVGAGI. CDR3 bases: TGTGCCAGCAGTTTCTACGCGCGGGGGGGCCAGGAGACCCAGTACTTC. Protein product: CASSFYARGGQETQYF.

The V gene is TRBV24-1, the J gene TRBJ1-5; 7 bases match TRBD1. CDR3 size: 16 residues. V dropped 5 bases and J dropped 2; count of bases not matched to a gene: 8. Germline V gives CDR1 KGHDR, CDR2 SFDVKD. The CDR3 DNA reads as TGTGCCACCAGTGGGGGACAGCCCTGGGGCAATCAGCCCCAGCATTTT. It codes for CATSGGQPWGNQPQHF.

V and J are TRBV5-1 and TRBJ1-2; TRBD1 agrees at 7 bases. Germline assignment: CDR1 SGHRS and CDR2 YFSETQ. The junction had 4 bases not matched to a gene; V was cut back by 3 bases and J by 5 bases. The CDR3 is made up of 13 amino acids. CDR3 DNA sequence: TGCGCCAGCAGCTCCGGGACAGCATATGGCTACACCTTC. Translation: CASSSGTAYGYTF.

This clone was picked up a small number of times. V gene TRBV27 combines with J gene TRBJ2-3, with D unresolved. V shed 0 bases and J shed 2 bases, with 12 bases lying between them. CDR1 and CDR2 from the germline V gene are MNHEY and SMNVEV (reference sequence). CDR3 length: 16 amino acids. In DNA form, the CDR3 reads TGTGCCAGCAGTTTATCCCCTCCTCCCTCCACAGATACGCAGTATTTT. It specifies CASSLSPPPSTDTQYF.

The chain employs TRBV5-5 and TRBJ2-2, with 9 positions matching TRBD1. CDR1 is SGHKS and CDR2 is YYEKEE in the germline V gene (reference sequence). V shed 0 bases, J shed 7 bases, and the junction held 4 bases outside the gene matches. The CDR3 has 15 amino acids. CDR3 sequence (DNA): TGTGCCAGCAGCTTGGAGGGACAGGGTGGCGGGGAGCTGTTTTTT. The encoded protein is CASSLEGQGGGELFF.

Here the CDR3 reads CAIRTTGGSEQYF. Here the CDR3 DNA reads TGTGCCATCAGAACCACAGGGGGGTCCGAGCAGTACTTC. The chain combines TRBV10-3 with TRBJ2-7, with 8 bases lining up with TRBD1. The CDR3 runs 13 residues. V was pared by 6 bases and J by 6 bases, with 7 bases of the junction left unmatched. Germline V gene lookup returns CDR1 ENHRY and CDR2 SYGVKD.

J is TRBJ2-5 and V is TRBV21-1; the table's TRBD1 call for D was not verified on the DNA. TRBV21-1 is annotated as a pseudogene. The CDR3 consists of 16 residues. DNA for the CDR3: TGTGCCAGCTCCAAGCCGGGGACAGGGGGCGCGGAGACCCAGTACTTC. Translating gives CASSKPGTGGAETQYF.

The J gene is TRBJ1-1, the V gene TRBV2; no reliable D call. This CDR3 is 13 amino acids long. Trimming removed 6 bases at V and 1 base at J, with 9 bases between. Germline V gene data show CDR1 as SNHLY and CDR2 as FYNNEI. The DNA of the CDR3 is TGTGCCAGCAGCAGCCAGGCGAACACTGAAGCTTTCTTT. Translating it yields CASSSQANTEAFF.

The genes are TRBV5-1 and TRBJ2-2; weak D call: TRBD1 (6 bases). The V and J ends lost 3 bases and 4 bases respectively, with 7 bases between them. The CDR3 is made up of 13 amino acids. The germline CDR1 and CDR2 sequences are SGHRS and YFSETQ. CDR3 in amino acids: CASSSGVTGELFF. The CDR3 DNA is TGCGCCAGCAGCTCAGGGGTCACCGGGGAGCTGTTTTTT.

This chain uses TRBV5-4 with TRBJ2-1; 12 positions match TRBD2. Per the germline V gene, CDR1 is SGHNT and CDR2 is YYREEE (reference sequence). The CDR3 runs 15 residues. Trimming took 4 bases from V and 6 from J; bases not matched to a gene: 5. The DNA of the CDR3 is TGTGCCAGCAGCACAGGACTAGCGGGAACCAATGAGCAGTTCTTC. Translating it yields CASSTGLAGTNEQFF.

The gene calls are TRBV7-9 and TRBJ2-2, with TRBD1 matching 10 bases. Losses at the gene ends were 5 bases for V and 8 bases for J; bases not matched to a gene: 11. The CDR3 has 16 amino acids. Germline-derived CDR1 and CDR2 are SEHNR and FQNEAQ (reference sequence). CDR3 nucleotides: TGTGCCAGCAGCCAGCGGGACAGGGGCGTGGCGGGGGAGCTGTTTTTT. Protein: CASSQRDRGVAGELFF.

The chain links TRBV2 to TRBJ1-2; D may be TRBD1 (6 bases). The CDR3 covers 14 residues. V was shortened by 8 bases and J by 10 bases, with 23 bases between the two germline ends. Looked up from germline, CDR1 is SNHLY and CDR2 is FYNNEI. The CDR3 coding sequence is TGTGCCAGCTCCCCTGGACGGACAGTAATTGACTACACCTTC. This gives the protein CASSPGRTVIDYTF.